These 13 T cell receptor beta chains were sequenced from one sample in a study of CD8+ T cells in alopecia areata. The authors extracted RNA and reverse transcribed it into cDNA as the sequencing template. TCRdb's table, derived via immunoSEQ multiplex PCR, lists solely in-frame clones and lacks some. Among 90,000 to 150,000 clones listed, 35% to 40% were seen once. The sequenced sample was CD4+ T cells sorted from blood. Receptor source: a human donor with alopecia areata.

The rearrangement joins TRBV29-1 to TRBJ1-1; no reliable D call. The CDR3 runs to 11 residues. The V end was cut by 4 bases, the J end by 5 bases, with 8 bases between. Per the germline V gene, CDR1 is SQVTM and CDR2 is ANQGSEA. CDR3 in DNA: TGCAGCGTTGTGGCGTTGACTGAAGCTTTCTTT. Residues: CSVVALTEAFF.

CDR3 sequence reads: CAVRLAGTYEQYF. CDR3 nucleotide sequence: TGTGCCGTCAGACTAGCGGGGACCTACGAGCAGTACTTC. The gene calls are TRBV30 and TRBJ2-7; 11 bases line up with TRBD2. The CDR3 sequence is 13 residues long. The germline V gene has CDR1 GTSNPN and CDR2 SVGIG (reference sequence). Losses at the gene ends were 8 bases for V and 2 bases for J; bases not matched to a gene: 5. Full variable domain (outside the CDR3, taken from reference TRBV30 and TRBJ2-7): SQTIHQWPATLVQPVGSPLSLECTVEGTSNPNLYWYRQAAGRGLQLLFYSVGIGQISSEVPQNLSASRPQDRQFILSSKKLLLSDSGFYLCAVRLAGTYEQYFGPGTRLTVT.

This clone appeared a few times. The V call is TRBV29-1, the J call TRBJ2-2, with TRBD2 identical over 7 bases. Germline V gives CDR1 SQVTM, CDR2 ANQGSEA. Germline trimming cut 4 bases from V and 7 bases from J; bases unmatched to any gene: 6. The CDR3 runs 13 residues. The CDR3 DNA follows: TGCAGCGTTGGGGACTATCTGGTCGGGGAGCTGTTTTTT. This gives the protein CSVGDYLVGELFF.

The chain carries TRBV29-1 and TRBJ1-1; 7 bases line up with TRBD1. The CDR3 consists of 14 residues. V shed 5 bases, J shed 1 base, and the junction held 7 bases outside the gene matches. Germline V gene data show CDR1 as SQVTM and CDR2 as ANQGSEA. CDR3 DNA sequence: TGCAGCGTTAGAGCCGGGACAGCGAACACTGAAGCTTTCTTT. This encodes CSVRAGTANTEAFF.

The chain uses TRBV29-1 and TRBJ2-7; D is tentatively TRBD1 or TRBD2 (6 bases each). The CDR3 length is 18 residues. The germline V gene encodes CDR1 SQVTM and CDR2 ANQGSEA. Trimming left V 6 bases short and J 6 bases short, with 33 bases between. For the CDR3, the DNA is TGCAGCGTCGCTACCCTCCGGGACAAGGTGGTGGTGGGGGGCGAGCAGTACTTC. It is translated as CSVATLRDKVVVGGEQYF.

V gene TRBV27 combines with J gene TRBJ2-2; no reliable D call. The CDR3 extends over 12 amino acids. Germline CDR1 and CDR2: MNHEY and SMNVEV (reference sequence). Trimming removed 5 bases from V and 7 bases from J, with 8 bases in between. The CDR3 here is CASSPWIGELFF. CDR3 DNA sequence: TGTGCCAGCAGTCCATGGATCGGGGAGCTGTTTTTT.

The chain has TRBV4-2 and TRBJ2-1; the D is unclear. The CDR3 loop spans 16 amino acids. Germline V gene sequence: CDR1 LGHNA, CDR2 YNFKEQ. Trimming left V 0 bases short and J 9 bases short, with 18 bases between. CDR3 sequence reads: CASSQDYGLGLGEQFF. DNA of the CDR3: TGTGCCAGCAGCCAAGATTATGGTCTCGGTCTCGGTGAGCAGTTCTTC.

The chain uses TRBV4-3 and TRBJ2-7; TRBD1 aligns across 8 bases. Losses at the gene ends were 7 bases for V and 3 bases for J; bases not matched to a gene: 5. The CDR3 has 13 amino acids. CDR1 is LGHNA and CDR2 is YSLEER in the germline V gene. CDR3 sequence (DNA): TGCGCCAGCATGAGGGACAGGAACTACGAGCAGTACTTC. This gives the protein CASMRDRNYEQYF.

The chain has TRBV29-1 and TRBJ1-1; D gene ambiguous. The germline gives CDR1 SQVTM, CDR2 ANQGSEA. The V and J ends lost 0 bases and 6 bases respectively, with 11 bases between them. This CDR3 is built from 13 residues. The CDR3 coding sequence is TGCAGCGTTGAAGATCAGGAGGGTGCTGAAGCTTTCTTT. Protein sequence: CSVEDQEGAEAFF.

The V and J genes are TRBV29-1 and TRBJ2-3, with 8 nucleotides matching TRBD2. CDR1 is SQVTM and CDR2 is ANQGSEA in the germline V gene. The CDR3 covers 12 residues. J was trimmed by 6 bases and V by 4 bases; bases with no gene match: 3. In DNA, the CDR3 is TGCAGCGTTGTAGTAGCGGGGGATACGCAGTATTTT. Protein: CSVVVAGDTQYF.

This clone was seen a few times. J is TRBJ2-3 and V is TRBV5-1, with a tentative D call TRBD1 (7 bases). Trimming removed 4 bases at V and 2 bases at J, with 20 bases between. Germline CDR1 is SGHRS and CDR2 is YFSETQ. The CDR3 contains 17 residues. CDR3 bases: TGCGCCAGCAGCCCGCGGGATTTCAGGGGGATCACAGATACGCAGTATTTT. Encoded protein: CASSPRDFRGITDTQYF.

The chain carries TRBV30 and TRBJ2-4; the match to TRBD2 covers 10 bases. The CDR3 is made up of 19 amino acids. V lost 1 base, J lost 0 bases, and 12 bases stayed unmatched. Germline V gene lookup returns CDR1 GTSNPN and CDR2 SVGIG (reference sequence). CDR3 sequence: CAWSDPGLAVLLAKNIQYF. CDR3 coding DNA: TGTGCCTGGAGTGATCCCGGACTAGCGGTCCTTCTAGCCAAAAACATTCAGTACTTC.

The rearrangement joins TRBV27 to TRBJ2-5; D not certain. CDR1 MNHEY and CDR2 SMNVEV come from the germline V gene (reference sequence). With 4 bases removed from V and 1 base from J, the gap between germline ends came to 7 bases. The length of the CDR3 is 13 residues. The CDR3 reads CASSWGTQETQYF. As DNA, the CDR3 is TGTGCCAGCAGTTGGGGAACCCAAGAGACCCAGTACTTC.